This TCR beta chain comes out of a study of cytomegalovirus exposure and HLA in healthy donors. Germline-derived CDR1 and CDR2 are MNHEY and SVGAGI. V gave up 5 bases and J gave up 4 bases, with 11 bases separating them. This CDR3 is 13 amino acids long. Primers for the PCR totalled 60 Vbeta and 13 Jbeta. Repertoires were generated with immunoSEQ multiplex PCR, while TCRdb's copy carries only in-frame clones and drops some. The sample lists about 110,000 clones; over 65% were seen once. This clone turned up a few times. Its matching antigen is unknown. Overall study findings and caveats: In a later analysis, HLA-associated beta chains showed higher expansion and lower generation probabilities than comparable chains.

All donors participated as healthy donors of bone marrow. This TCR derives from a young woman in good health and CMV-seronegative. The V gene is TRBV6-5, the J gene TRBJ1-2, with D perhaps TRBD1 (5 bases). Sequencing was performed on PBMCs. CDR3 in DNA: TGTGCCAGCAGTCCGGGGGGGAGCTATGGCTACACCTTC. Amino acid sequence: CASSPGGSYGYTF.